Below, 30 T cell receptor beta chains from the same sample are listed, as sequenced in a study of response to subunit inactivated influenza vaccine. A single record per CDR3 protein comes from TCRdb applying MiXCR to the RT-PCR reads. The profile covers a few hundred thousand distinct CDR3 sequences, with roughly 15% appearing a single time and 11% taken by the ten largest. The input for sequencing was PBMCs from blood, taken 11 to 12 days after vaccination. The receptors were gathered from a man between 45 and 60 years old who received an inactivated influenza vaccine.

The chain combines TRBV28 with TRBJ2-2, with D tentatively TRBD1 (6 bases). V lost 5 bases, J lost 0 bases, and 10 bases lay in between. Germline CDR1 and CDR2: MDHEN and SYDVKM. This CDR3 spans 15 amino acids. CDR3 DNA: TGTGCCAGCAGTCCCGACAGGACGAACACCGGGGAGCTGTTTTTT. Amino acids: CASSPDRTNTGELFF.

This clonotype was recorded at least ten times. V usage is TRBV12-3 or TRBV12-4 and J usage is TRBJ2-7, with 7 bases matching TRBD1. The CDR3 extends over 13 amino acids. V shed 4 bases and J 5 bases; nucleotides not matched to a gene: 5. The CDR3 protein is CASSWTGGHEQYF. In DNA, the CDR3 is TGTGCCAGCAGTTGGACAGGCGGGCACGAGCAGTACTTC.

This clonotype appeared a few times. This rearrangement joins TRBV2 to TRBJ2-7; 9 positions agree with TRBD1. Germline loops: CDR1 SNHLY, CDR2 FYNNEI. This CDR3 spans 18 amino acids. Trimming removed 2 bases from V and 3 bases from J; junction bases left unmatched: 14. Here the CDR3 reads CASSEFIRPGQGRYEQYF. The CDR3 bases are TGTGCCAGCAGTGAATTCATCCGCCCGGGACAGGGACGCTACGAGCAGTACTTC.

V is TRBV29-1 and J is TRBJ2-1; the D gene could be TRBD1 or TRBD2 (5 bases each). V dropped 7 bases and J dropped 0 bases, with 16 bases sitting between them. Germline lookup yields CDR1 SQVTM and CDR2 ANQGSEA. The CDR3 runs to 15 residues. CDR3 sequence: CSAEGLKNSYNEQFF. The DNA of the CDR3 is TGCAGCGCTGAGGGGCTCAAGAACTCCTACAATGAGCAGTTCTTC.

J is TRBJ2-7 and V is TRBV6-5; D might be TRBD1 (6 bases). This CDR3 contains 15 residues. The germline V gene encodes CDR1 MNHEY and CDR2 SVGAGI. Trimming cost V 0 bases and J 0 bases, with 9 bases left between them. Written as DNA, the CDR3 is TGTGCCAGCAGTTACTCGACAGGAAACTCCTACGAGCAGTACTTC. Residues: CASSYSTGNSYEQYF.

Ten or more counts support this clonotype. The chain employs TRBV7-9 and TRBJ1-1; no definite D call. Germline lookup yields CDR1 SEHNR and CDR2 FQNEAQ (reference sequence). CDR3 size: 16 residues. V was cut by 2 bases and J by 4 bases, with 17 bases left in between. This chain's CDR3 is CASSLSWRLLITEAFF. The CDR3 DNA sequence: TGTGCCAGCAGCTTATCGTGGCGGCTTTTGATCACTGAAGCTTTCTTT.

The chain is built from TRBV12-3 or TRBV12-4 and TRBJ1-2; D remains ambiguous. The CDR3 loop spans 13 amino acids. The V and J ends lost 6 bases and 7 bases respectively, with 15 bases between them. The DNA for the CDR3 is TGTGCCAGCAGCTTGATGGGTGTTGGTGGCTACACCTTC. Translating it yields CASSLMGVGGYTF.

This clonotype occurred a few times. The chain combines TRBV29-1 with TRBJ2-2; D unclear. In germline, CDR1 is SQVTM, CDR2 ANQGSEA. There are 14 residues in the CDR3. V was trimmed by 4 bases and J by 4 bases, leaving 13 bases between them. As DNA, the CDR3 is TGCAGCGTTGTTCTTCCGGGTTCCACCGGGGAGCTGTTTTTT. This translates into CSVVLPGSTGELFF.

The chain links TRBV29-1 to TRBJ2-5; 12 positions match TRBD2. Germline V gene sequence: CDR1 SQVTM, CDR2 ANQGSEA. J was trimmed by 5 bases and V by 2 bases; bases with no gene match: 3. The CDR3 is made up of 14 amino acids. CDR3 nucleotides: TGCAGCGTTGAAAGGCTAGCGGGAGGGGAGACCCAGTACTTC. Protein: CSVERLAGGETQYF.

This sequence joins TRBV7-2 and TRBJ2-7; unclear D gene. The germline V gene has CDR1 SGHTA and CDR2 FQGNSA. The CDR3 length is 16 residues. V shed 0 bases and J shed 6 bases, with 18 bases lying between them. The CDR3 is CASSLAVRNRPVEQYF. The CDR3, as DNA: TGTGCCAGCAGCTTAGCCGTCCGGAACCGACCTGTCGAGCAGTACTTC. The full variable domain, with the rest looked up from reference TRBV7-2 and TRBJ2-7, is GAGVSQSPSNKVTEKGKDVELRCDPISGHTALYWYRQSLGQGLEFLIYFQGNSAPDKSGLPSDRFSAERTGGSVSTLTIQRTQQEDSAVYLCASSLAVRNRPVEQYFGPGTRLTVT.

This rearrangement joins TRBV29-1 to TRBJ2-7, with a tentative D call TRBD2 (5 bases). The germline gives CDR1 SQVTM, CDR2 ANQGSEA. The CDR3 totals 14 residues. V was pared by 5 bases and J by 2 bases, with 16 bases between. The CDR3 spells CSVQPRGTPYEQYF. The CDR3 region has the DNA TGCAGCGTTCAACCCCGGGGAACCCCCTACGAGCAGTACTTC.

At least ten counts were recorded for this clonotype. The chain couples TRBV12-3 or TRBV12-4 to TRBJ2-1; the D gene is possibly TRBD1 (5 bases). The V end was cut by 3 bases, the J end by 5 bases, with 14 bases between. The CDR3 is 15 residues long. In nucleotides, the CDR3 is TGTGCCAGCAGTTTCTATGACAGCGTTAACAATGAGCAGTTCTTC. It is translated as CASSFYDSVNNEQFF.

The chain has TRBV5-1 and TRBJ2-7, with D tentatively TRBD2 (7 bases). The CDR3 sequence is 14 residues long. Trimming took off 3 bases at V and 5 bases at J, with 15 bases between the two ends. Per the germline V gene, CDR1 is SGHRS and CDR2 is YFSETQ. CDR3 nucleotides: TGCGCCAGCAGCTACCGGGGGGCGTATAACGAGCAGTACTTC. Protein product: CASSYRGAYNEQYF.

The CDR3 bases are TGTGCCAGCACCGAACTAGCGGGGGGGCTAGTCAGTGAGCAGTTCTTC. It translates to CASTELAGGLVSEQFF. This chain joins TRBV4-2 and TRBJ2-1; 13 bases align to TRBD2. Germline V gene data show CDR1 as LGHNA and CDR2 as YNFKEQ. The length of the CDR3 is 16 residues. The trim removed 7 bases at V and 9 bases at J, leaving 12 bases unmatched.

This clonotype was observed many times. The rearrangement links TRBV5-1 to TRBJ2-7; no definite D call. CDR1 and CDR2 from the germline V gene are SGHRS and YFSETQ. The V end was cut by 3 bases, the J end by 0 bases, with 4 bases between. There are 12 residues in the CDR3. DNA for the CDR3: TGCGCCAGCAGCTCCAACTCCTACGAGCAGTACTTC. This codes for CASSSNSYEQYF.

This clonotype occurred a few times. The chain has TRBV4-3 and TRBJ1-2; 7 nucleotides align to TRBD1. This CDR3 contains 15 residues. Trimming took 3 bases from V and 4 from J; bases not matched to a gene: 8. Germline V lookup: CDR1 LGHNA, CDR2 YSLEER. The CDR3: CASSQAAAGGYGYTF. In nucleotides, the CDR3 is TGCGCCAGCAGCCAGGCCGCGGCAGGGGGCTATGGCTACACCTTC.

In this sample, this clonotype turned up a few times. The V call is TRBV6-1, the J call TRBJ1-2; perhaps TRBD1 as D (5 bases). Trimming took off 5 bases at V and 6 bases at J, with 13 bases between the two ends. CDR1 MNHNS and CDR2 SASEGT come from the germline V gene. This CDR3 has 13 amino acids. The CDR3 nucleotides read TGTGCCAGCAGTCGAGGGACCTCAAATGGCTACACCTTC. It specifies CASSRGTSNGYTF.

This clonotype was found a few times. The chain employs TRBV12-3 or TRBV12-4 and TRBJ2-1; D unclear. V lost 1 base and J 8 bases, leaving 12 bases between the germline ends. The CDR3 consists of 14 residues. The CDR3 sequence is CASSLGTPIHEQFF. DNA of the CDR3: TGTGCCAGCAGTTTAGGGACCCCTATACATGAGCAGTTCTTC.

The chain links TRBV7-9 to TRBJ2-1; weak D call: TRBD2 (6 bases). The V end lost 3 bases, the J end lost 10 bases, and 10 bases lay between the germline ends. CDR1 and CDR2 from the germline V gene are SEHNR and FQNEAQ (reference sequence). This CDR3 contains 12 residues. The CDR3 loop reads CASSLGGMEQFF. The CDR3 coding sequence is TGTGCCAGCAGCTTGGGGGGTATGGAGCAGTTCTTC.

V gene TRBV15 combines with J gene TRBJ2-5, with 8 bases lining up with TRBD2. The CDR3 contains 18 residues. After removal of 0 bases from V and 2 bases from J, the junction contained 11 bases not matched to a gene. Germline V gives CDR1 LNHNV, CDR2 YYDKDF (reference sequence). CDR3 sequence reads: CATSREIGLAGYQETQYF. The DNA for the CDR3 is TGTGCCACCAGCAGAGAGATAGGGCTAGCGGGCTATCAAGAGACCCAGTACTTC.

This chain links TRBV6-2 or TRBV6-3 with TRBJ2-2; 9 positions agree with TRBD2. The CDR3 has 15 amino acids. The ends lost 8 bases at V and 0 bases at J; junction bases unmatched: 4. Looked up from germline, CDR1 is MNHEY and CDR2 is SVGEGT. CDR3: CASRRGGSNTGELFF. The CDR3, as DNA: TGTGCCAGCCGGCGGGGGGGCTCGAACACCGGGGAGCTGTTTTTT.

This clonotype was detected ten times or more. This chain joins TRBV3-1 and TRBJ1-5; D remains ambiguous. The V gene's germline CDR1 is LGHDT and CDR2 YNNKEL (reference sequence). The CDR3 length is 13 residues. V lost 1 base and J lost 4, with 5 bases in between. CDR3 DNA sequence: TGTGCCAGCAGCCAAGTAGGAAATCAGCCCCAGCATTTT. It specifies CASSQVGNQPQHF.

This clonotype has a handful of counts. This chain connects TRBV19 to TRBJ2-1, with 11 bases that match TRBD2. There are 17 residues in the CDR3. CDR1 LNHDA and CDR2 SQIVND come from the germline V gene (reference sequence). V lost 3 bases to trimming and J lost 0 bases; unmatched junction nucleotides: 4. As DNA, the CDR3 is TGTGCCAGTAGTATTGGGACTAGCGGCACCTCCTACAATGAGCAGTTCTTC. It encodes CASSIGTSGTSYNEQFF.

CDR3 residues: CASSSSRSTDTQYF. CDR3 coding DNA: TGTGCCAGCAGCAGTTCCCGCAGCACAGATACGCAGTATTTT. The genes are TRBV7-3 and TRBJ2-3; D is ambiguous. Germline CDR1 is SGHTA and CDR2 is FQGTGA. This CDR3 is 14 amino acids long. Trimming took off 5 bases at V and 0 bases at J, with 9 bases between the two ends.

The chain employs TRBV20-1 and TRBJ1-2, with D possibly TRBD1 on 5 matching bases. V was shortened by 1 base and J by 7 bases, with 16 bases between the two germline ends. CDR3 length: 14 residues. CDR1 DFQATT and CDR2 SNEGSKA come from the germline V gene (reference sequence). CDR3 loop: CSARVIEGRGGYTF. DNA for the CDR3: TGCAGTGCTAGAGTCATAGAGGGGCGTGGTGGCTACACCTTC.

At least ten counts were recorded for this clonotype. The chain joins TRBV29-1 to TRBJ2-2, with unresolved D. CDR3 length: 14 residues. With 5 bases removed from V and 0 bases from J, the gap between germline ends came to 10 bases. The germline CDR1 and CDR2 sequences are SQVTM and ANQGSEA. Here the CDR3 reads CSVSGATNTGELFF. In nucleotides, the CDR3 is TGCAGCGTTTCTGGCGCTACGAACACCGGGGAGCTGTTTTTT.

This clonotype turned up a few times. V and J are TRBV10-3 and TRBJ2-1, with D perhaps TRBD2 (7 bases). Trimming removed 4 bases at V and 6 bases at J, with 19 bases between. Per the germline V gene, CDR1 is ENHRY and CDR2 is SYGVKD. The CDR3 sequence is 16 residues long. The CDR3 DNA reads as TGTGCCATCAGTGTTTCGGGGGGCGCCTCCCCCAATGAGCAGTTCTTC. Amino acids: CAISVSGGASPNEQFF.

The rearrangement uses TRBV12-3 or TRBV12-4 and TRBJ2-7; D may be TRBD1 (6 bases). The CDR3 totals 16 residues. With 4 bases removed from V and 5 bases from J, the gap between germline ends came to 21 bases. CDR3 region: CASSSSLTDRGNEQYF. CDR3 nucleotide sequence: TGTGCCAGCAGTTCCTCCTTAACGGACAGAGGAAACGAGCAGTACTTC.

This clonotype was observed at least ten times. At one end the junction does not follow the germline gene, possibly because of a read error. CDR3 in DNA: TGTGCCAGCAGCTTGCGCCAAGAGACCCAGTACTTC. This gives the protein CASSLRQETQYF. This rearrangement joins TRBV5-1 to TRBJ2-5, with unresolved D. CDR1 is SGHRS and CDR2 is YFSETQ in the germline V gene. This CDR3 is built from 12 residues.

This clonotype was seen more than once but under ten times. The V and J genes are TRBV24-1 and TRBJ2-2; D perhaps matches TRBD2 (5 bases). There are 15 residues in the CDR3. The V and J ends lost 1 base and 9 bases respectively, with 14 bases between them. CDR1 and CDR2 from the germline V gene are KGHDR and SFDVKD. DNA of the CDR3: TGTGCCACCAGTGATTTTGCTTCGGGGAGTCGGGAGCTGTTTTTT. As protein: CATSDFASGSRELFF.